The entry below gives a single T cell receptor beta chain sequence along with its context. The CDR3 end is not reached by the read, which stops 3 residues before it; the germline J gene fills it in. The sample originates from a study of T cells in women clearing cervical HPV infection. The CDR3 length is 14 residues. CDR1 and CDR2 from the germline V gene are LNHDA and SQIVND (reference sequence). J lost 0 bases, V lost 8 bases, and 4 bases had no gene match. Data came from immunoSEQ multiplex PCR; TCRdb stores just in-frame clones and leaves some out. This sample contains about 40,000 clones. This receptor was identified in a woman aged 18 to 75 with a cervical HPV16 infection that either progressed to CIN3+ or cleared (not recorded which). Sequenced: blood buffy coat. J is TRBJ2-1 and V is TRBV19, with TRBD2 matching 7 bases. The CDR3 here is CASQTGGSYNEQFF. The sequenced part of the CDR3 DNA is TGTGCCAGTCAAACGGGGGGCTCCTACAATGAG.